The 27 T cell receptor beta chains in this list originate from one sample, sequenced in a study of blood T cells in healthy people across ages. With a J-beta primer mix and a sample-barcoded 5' primer, a second PCR ran 7 to 11 cycles. TCRdb re-analysed the 5' RACE reads in MiXCR, keeping a single row per CDR3 protein. The sample records about 680,000 distinct CDR3 sequences, approximately 49% being singletons. Sequenced input: blood. The receptors here all came from a woman in her fifties or sixties in good health.

The V call is TRBV30, the J call TRBJ2-7; D might be TRBD1 (6 bases). Germline V lookup: CDR1 GTSNPN, CDR2 SVGIG (reference sequence). The CDR3 length is 16 residues. V shed 5 bases and J shed 0 bases, with 20 bases lying between them. CDR3 sequence (DNA): TGTGCCTGGCTTCGACCGGGACACACAGACTCCTACGAGCAGTACTTC. This sequence encodes CAWLRPGHTDSYEQYF. Variable domain in full (rest from reference TRBV30 and TRBJ2-7): SQTIHQWPATLVQPVGSPLSLECTVEGTSNPNLYWYRQAAGRGLQLLFYSVGIGQISSEVPQNLSASRPQDRQFILSSKKLLLSDSGFYLCAWLRPGHTDSYEQYFGPGTRLTVT.

Comment on this clonotype: A much larger clone sits a single nucleotide away, making a read error possible. The chain recombines TRBV7-2 with TRBJ2-1, with unresolved D. This CDR3 is built from 13 residues. CDR1 and CDR2 (germline): SGHTA, FQGNSA. Trimming took 3 bases from V and 6 from J, leaving 9 bases between them. The CDR3 spells CASSFSQSNEQFF. The CDR3 DNA is TGTGCCAGCAGCTTTTCACAAAGCAATGAGCAGTTCTTC.

In nucleotides, the CDR3 is TGTGCCAGCAGTTTAGGGACAGGGGGCGCCGATTACGAGCAGTACTTC. This encodes CASSLGTGGADYEQYF. The chain links TRBV28 to TRBJ2-7; 12 nucleotides match TRBD1. V was pared by 2 bases and J by 4 bases, with 6 bases of the junction left unmatched. CDR1 is MDHEN and CDR2 is SYDVKM in the germline V gene. The CDR3 runs to 16 residues. The full variable domain, rest sourced from reference TRBV28 and TRBJ2-7, is DVKVTQSSRYLVKRTGEKVFLECVQDMDHENMFWYRQDPGLGLRLIYFSYDVKMKEKGDIPEGYSVSREKKERFSLILESASTNQTSMYLCASSLGTGGADYEQYFGPGTRLTVT.

This clonotype has just one count. The chain links TRBV29-1 to TRBJ1-1; D not certain. The CDR3 length is 13 residues. Germline V gene data show CDR1 as SQVTM and CDR2 as ANQGSEA. V lost 5 bases and J 0 bases, leaving 10 bases between the germline ends. The CDR3 loop is CSVSLHMNTEAFF. The CDR3 nucleotides read TGCAGCGTTTCCCTTCATATGAACACTGAAGCTTTCTTT.

This chain links TRBV13 with TRBJ2-5; 7 positions agree with TRBD2. The DNA end is more similar to TRBJ2-7, so the J call may be wrong. Germline CDR1 reads PRHDT; CDR2 reads FYEKMQ (reference sequence). CDR3 length: 14 amino acids. The DNA of the CDR3 is TGTGCCAGCAGCTTAGCGGGAGGAGTCCACGAGCAGTACTTC. It is translated as CASSLAGGVHEQYF.

The V and J genes are TRBV28 and TRBJ2-1; maybe TRBD2 (6 bases). Germline V gene data show CDR1 as MDHEN and CDR2 as SYDVKM. The germline V and J ends were trimmed by 4 bases and 0 bases, with 13 bases remaining between them. The CDR3 covers 16 residues. CDR3: CASSSWGGSSYNEQFF. In DNA, the CDR3 is TGTGCCAGCAGTTCCTGGGGAGGAAGCTCCTACAATGAGCAGTTCTTC.

The sample holds a few counts of this clonotype. The chain has TRBV4-1 and TRBJ1-2; 8 bases agree with TRBD1. The ends lost 5 bases at V and 4 bases at J; junction bases unmatched: 6. CDR1 is MGHRA and CDR2 is YSYEKL in the germline V gene. This CDR3 contains 14 residues. The CDR3 sequence is CASSETTGVYGYTF. The CDR3, as DNA: TGCGCCAGCAGCGAAACGACAGGGGTCTATGGCTACACCTTC.

V and J are TRBV20-1 and TRBJ2-5; tentative D call: TRBD2 (7 bases). This CDR3 contains 14 residues. Trimming shortened V by 1 base and J by 11 bases, and 20 bases separated the two germline ends. CDR1 and CDR2 (germline): DFQATT, SNEGSKA (reference sequence). CDR3 loop: CSARVGWGGGEQYF. In DNA form, the CDR3 reads TGCAGTGCTAGAGTAGGCTGGGGAGGGGGTGAGCAGTACTTC.

The rearrangement links TRBV20-1 to TRBJ2-1; weak D call: TRBD1 (5 bases). Trimming pared 3 bases from V and 7 bases from J, leaving 13 bases between. This CDR3 spans 13 amino acids. The germline V gene has CDR1 DFQATT and CDR2 SNEGSKA (reference sequence). The CDR3 spells CSARKGQTNEQFF. The CDR3 DNA sequence: TGCAGTGCTAGGAAGGGGCAGACAAATGAGCAGTTCTTC.

The CDR3 reads CSARDFGGVTQETQYF. CDR3 bases: TGCAGTGCTAGAGATTTTGGGGGGGTGACCCAAGAGACCCAGTACTTC. The rearrangement links TRBV20-1 to TRBJ2-5; 7 bases fit TRBD2. Germline loops: CDR1 DFQATT, CDR2 SNEGSKA (reference sequence). After removal of 0 bases from V and 1 base from J, the junction contained 8 bases not matched to a gene. The CDR3 extends over 16 amino acids.

This clonotype turned up a few times. V gene TRBV7-2 combines with J gene TRBJ1-1; D gene unclear. The CDR3 length is 14 residues. The V end was cut by 3 bases, the J end by 10 bases, with 18 bases between. Looked up from germline, CDR1 is SGHTA and CDR2 is FQGNSA. The DNA of the CDR3 is TGTGCCAGCAGCTTGAGACTGGTTGGTCGCGGAGCTTTCTTT. Its protein product is CASSLRLVGRGAFF.

This clonotype has just a few counts. V usage is TRBV28 and J usage is TRBJ2-5; a possible D gene is TRBD1 (6 bases). CDR1 and CDR2 (germline): MDHEN, SYDVKM. This CDR3 has 13 amino acids. Trimming stripped 7 bases from V and 4 bases from J, with 13 bases between. The CDR3 sequence: CASTSGAGETQYF. DNA for the CDR3: TGTGCCAGCACGTCAGGGGCCGGAGAGACCCAGTACTTC.

A few counts support this clonotype. The chain recombines TRBV10-3 with TRBJ2-3; D may match TRBD1 or TRBD2 (6 bases each). This CDR3 has 13 residues. V was clipped by 6 bases and J by 4 bases, with 11 bases between them. CDR1 and CDR2 (germline): ENHRY, SYGVKD. As DNA, the CDR3 is TGTGCCATCAGGCGGGACATCGCAGATACGCAGTATTTT. This translates into CAIRRDIADTQYF.

This clonotype was observed once. V usage is TRBV2 and J usage is TRBJ1-6; no definite D call. The CDR3 runs to 13 residues. V lost 7 bases and J lost 7, with 11 bases in between. In germline, CDR1 is SNHLY, CDR2 FYNNEI. This chain's CDR3 is CASTLVGNSPLHF. For the CDR3, the DNA is TGTGCCAGCACCCTGGTTGGGAATTCACCCCTCCACTTT. The complete variable domain, with remaining parts taken from reference TRBV2 and TRBJ1-6, reads EPEVTQTPSHQVTQMGQEVILRCVPISNHLYFYWYRQILGQKVEFLVSFYNNEISEKSEIFDDQFSVERPDGSNFTLKIRSTKLEDSAMYFCASTLVGNSPLHFGNGTRLTVT.

V gene TRBV7-2 combines with J gene TRBJ2-3, with 11 bases lining up with TRBD2. The junction had 12 bases not matched to a gene; V was cut back by 1 base and J by 6 bases. The CDR3 loop spans 18 amino acids. Germline CDR1 and CDR2: SGHTA and FQGNSA. CDR3 coding DNA: TGTGCCAGCAGCTTAGTTGGTTCTAGCGGGAGGAAGGGTGATACGCAGTATTTT. Protein product: CASSLVGSSGRKGDTQYF.

Ten or more counts support this clonotype. The chain links TRBV18 to TRBJ2-4; 8 nucleotides match TRBD2. J gave up 1 base and V 0 bases, and 17 bases lay outside the gene matches. This CDR3 has 21 amino acids. Germline CDR1 KGHSH, CDR2 LQKENI. The CDR3: CASSPPENWGGRSFAKNIQYF. The DNA for the CDR3 is TGTGCCAGCTCACCACCGGAAAATTGGGGCGGGAGGTCCTTCGCCAAAAACATTCAGTACTTC.

This clonotype was seen a few times. The rearrangement links TRBV29-1 to TRBJ2-5, with TRBD2 matching over 8 bases. The J call may be mistaken, given a closer DNA end match to TRBJ2-7. The CDR3 runs to 15 residues. Germline V lookup: CDR1 SQVTM, CDR2 ANQGSEA. The CDR3 region has the DNA TGCAGCGCTATTGCGGGACTAGATTGGAAGGGCGAGCAGTACTTC. Its translation is CSAIAGLDWKGEQYF.

This clonotype was recorded a few times. The V and J genes are TRBV12-3 or TRBV12-4 and TRBJ2-1; D perhaps matches TRBD2 (5 bases). This CDR3 comprises 15 residues. Trimming shortened V by 5 bases and J by 2 bases, and 13 bases separated the two germline ends. The CDR3 spells CASSPPGYPYNEQFF. DNA of the CDR3: TGTGCCAGCAGTCCTCCGGGATATCCCTACAATGAGCAGTTCTTC.

The chain links TRBV10-2 to TRBJ2-7, with D uncertain. The germline gives CDR1 WSHSY, CDR2 SAAADI. V dropped 5 bases and J dropped 4 bases, with 9 bases sitting between them. The CDR3 is 12 amino acids. CDR3 DNA: TGCGCCAGCAGTATGACAACTTACGAGCAGTACTTC. This sequence encodes CASSMTTYEQYF.

This rearrangement joins TRBV5-1 to TRBJ2-7; tentative D call: TRBD1 (6 bases). V lost 5 bases and J lost 3, with 12 bases in between. This CDR3 spans 13 amino acids. In germline, CDR1 is SGHRS, CDR2 YFSETQ. In DNA form, the CDR3 reads TGCGCCAGCAGAGTGGGGGCCGACTACGAGCAGTACTTC. It encodes CASRVGADYEQYF.

As concerns this clonotype: The junction does not match germline at one end; this may be a read error. The genes are TRBV7-9 and TRBJ1-5; 7 bases are shared with TRBD1. This CDR3 has 17 amino acids. CDR1 and CDR2 (germline): SEHNR, FQNEAQ (reference sequence). In DNA, the CDR3 is TGTTCCAGCAGCTCACTCCAGACAGGGAATAGCAATCAGCCCCAGCATTTT. Translation: CSSSSLQTGNSNQPQHF.

The rearrangement uses TRBV20-1 and TRBJ1-2; TRBD1 might be the D (6 bases). Trimming left V 4 bases short and J 8 bases short, with 14 bases between. The CDR3 has 12 amino acids. Germline V gene sequence: CDR1 DFQATT, CDR2 SNEGSKA (reference sequence). CDR3 protein: CSAIGGVGGYTF. CDR3 in DNA: TGCAGTGCTATAGGGGGGGTTGGAGGCTACACCTTC.

This clonotype was counted at least ten times. The V and J genes are TRBV20-1 and TRBJ2-1; 11 bases are shared with TRBD2. Germline V gene sequence: CDR1 DFQATT, CDR2 SNEGSKA (reference sequence). The CDR3 totals 15 residues. The V segment lost 5 bases and the J segment 4 bases; nucleotides outside the gene matches: 7. CDR3 sequence: CSALGLAERYNEQFF. CDR3 nucleotide sequence: TGCAGTGCTCTGGGACTAGCGGAGCGATACAATGAGCAGTTCTTC.

The genes are TRBV5-1 and TRBJ1-2; the D is unclear. The CDR3 covers 14 residues. V was clipped by 0 bases and J by 8 bases, with 14 bases between them. CDR1 SGHRS and CDR2 YFSETQ come from the germline V gene. The CDR3 reads CASSLEGGNQGYTF. The CDR3 DNA sequence: TGCGCCAGCAGCTTGGAGGGCGGGAATCAGGGCTACACCTTC.

This clonotype came up a few times. The gene calls are TRBV20-1 and TRBJ2-7; D unresolved. The J call may be wrong; the DNA end is better matched by TRBJ2-5. Germline CDR1 reads DFQATT; CDR2 reads SNEGSKA (reference sequence). The CDR3 is 11 amino acids. The CDR3 loop reads CSAVFGETQYF. The CDR3 nucleotides are TGCAGTGCCGTGTTTGGGGAGACCCAGTACTTC.

This clonotype was counted a few times. The chain employs TRBV2 and TRBJ2-4; D gene ambiguous. Germline V gene sequence: CDR1 SNHLY, CDR2 FYNNEI. The CDR3 is 16 residues long. Trimming took 4 bases from V and 0 from J, leaving 13 bases between them. CDR3 protein: CASSVRLRLAKNIQYF. Here the CDR3 DNA reads TGTGCCAGCAGTGTGAGGTTAAGGTTAGCCAAAAACATTCAGTACTTC.

This clonotype has at least ten counts. This chain uses TRBV6-5 with TRBJ2-3; D unresolved. Germline V CDR1 and CDR2: MNHEY, SVGAGI. The ends were cut back, 2 bases at V and 2 bases at J, with 5 bases in the middle. CDR3 length: 13 amino acids. CDR3 sequence reads: CASSYRSTDTQYF. CDR3 sequence (DNA): TGTGCCAGCAGTTACCGGTCCACAGATACGCAGTATTTT.